This T cell receptor beta chain was found in a study of blood T cell repertoires in COVID-19. About the study: PBMCs, B-cell-depleted T cells, or T cells were the source of the cDNA or gDNA that made up the material.

Repertoires were generated with immunoSEQ multiplex PCR, while TCRdb's copy carries only in-frame clones and drops some. In the table there are some 400,000 clones, about 90% of which are singletons. Germline V CDR1 and CDR2: MNHEY, SVGAGI. V dropped 2 bases and J dropped 6 bases, with 17 bases sitting between them. There are 15 residues in the CDR3. Cohort placement rested on clinical history that participants reported themselves. Input material: PBMCs or T cells enriched from blood (not recorded which). This clonotype was sampled from a man aged 25-45 years who had recovered from COVID-19. This chain connects TRBV6-5 to TRBJ2-7, with D possibly matching TRBD1 (5 bases). CDR3 DNA: TGTGCCAGCAGTTACAGTCAGGGATCGAAGTCCGAGCAGTACTTC. This gives the protein CASSYSQGSKSEQYF.